The sequence of this T cell receptor (beta chain) was determined in a study of control samples from healthy donors and cancer patients. The method was immunoSEQ multiplex PCR; TCRdb's version includes in-frame clones alone and lacks a portion of them. The sample holds some 120,000 clones, roughly 87% seen once. CDR1 and CDR2 from the germline V gene are SGHNT and YENEEA. V lost 1 base and J lost 6; bases outside the gene matches: 6. This CDR3 is 15 amino acids long. This clone has only one observation. The TCR was taken from a man between 35 and 55 years old in good health. Sequences were obtained from blood. The rearrangement joins TRBV11-3 to TRBJ2-5, with 9 bases that match TRBD1. The CDR3 region is CASSLVGTGRQTQYF. The CDR3 DNA sequence: TGTGCCAGCAGCTTAGTAGGGACAGGGAGGCAGACCCAGTACTTC.